The TCR beta chain described here comes from a study of shared clonotypes between healthy human individuals (dated by TCRdb to about 2020). A note on the overall study: A couple of women and three men aged 18 to 49 years were included in the cohort. To estimate repertoire size and how much clonotype sharing occurs between individuals, the study deeply sequenced the blood TCR repertoires of five or six healthy adults. To increase sequencing depth and limit assay-specific biases, different laboratories used diverse techniques to prepare libraries and sequence TCR repertoires. Leukapheresis yielded between about 0.94 and 8.9 billion PBMCs per donor.

TCR CDR3 regions were amplified from genomic DNA by multiplex PCR using the deep immunoSEQ assay. Extracted genomic DNA from each cell subset was distributed evenly across all wells of several immunoSEQ 96-well plates, and each plate was treated as a replicate. For unsorted PBMC, about 300 ng genomic DNA, equal to tens of thousands of T cell genomes, was loaded into each replicate PCR. Ten immunoSEQ deep assay plates were used to sequence the unsorted PBMC genomic DNA. Purified libraries were measured with a Qubit 3.0 fluorometer, size-checked on a Bioanalyzer 2100, and measured again with the KAPA Library Quantification kit. Each immunoSEQ 96-well plate was sequenced on its own single-read 150-cycle Illumina NextSeq 550 flow cell. On the authors' methods: Because only junctional sequences without quality scores were contained in the immunoSEQ output, filtering matching that applied to full-length reads could not be performed. Sequences were annotated with PyIR, a Python wrapper for IgBLAST v1.9, and V/J genes and CDR3 were assigned using IMGT germline references. Reads were removed for weak V/J assignments (E-value above 1e-6), missing CDR3, stop codons, out-of-frame junctions, or ambiguous translated residues. A V3J clonotype was defined by an identical inferred V gene, J gene, and CDR3 amino acid sequence. To compute the percentage overlap between repertoires, the number of shared unique clonotypes was divided by the size of the smaller repertoire. Three approaches were used to assess repertoire richness: RTK rarefaction, the Chao1 estimator, and Recon v2.1 estimates of unobserved clonotypes. Drawn from immuneACCESS, this table holds only the in-frame rearrangements with V and J called that TCRdb kept. Clones are partly lost; checked studies trace under half to an unresolved V gene and leave the rest unexplained. The D gene and trimming were derived from the DNA, and the V and J assignments and clone size from that table. This sample gives 450,000 to 500,000 clones in total; 70% to 80% of them show up just once. The ten largest clones add up to 12% of the sample.

Healthy HIV-negative adults with no recently reported acute infections or vaccinations were included as donors. Every donor was a Caucasian adult residing in Nashville, Tennessee, USA. For unsorted samples, some 100 million PBMCs were counted, and genomic DNA was extracted using the QIAamp DNA Blood Mini kit. After blood collection by leukapheresis, PBMCs were isolated using Ficoll-Histopaque density gradient centrifugation and then cryopreserved in the vapor phase of liquid nitrogen. With regard to this clone: This receptor's antigen is unknown. Per-base qualities were not stored, and no clone one base away is much larger.

From the cysteine up to the phenylalanine, the CDR3 has a length of 15 residues. This entry keeps only the CDR3 DNA: 45 bases, framed from base 1. In the germline V gene, CDR1 corresponds to SGHDN and CDR2 to FVKESK. Trimming takes 0 bases from V and 2 bases from J, and the germline ends sit 10 bases apart. Broader findings and caveats from the paper: Sampling was limited to blood, and TCR repertoires in tissue likely differ from TCR repertoires in blood. Based on pairwise subsampling, the degree of clonotype sharing among donors was expected to be affected by sequencing depth. Because the study included a small number of donors, the genetic and exposure-history diversity represented was limited.

The clonotype originates from a woman aged 40 to 50 in good health. Some clones in this sample may be carry-over from other donors' samples. The V and J genes are TRBV14 and TRBJ2-5; the D gene is not confidently resolved. The sequencing input was PBMCs. The CDR3 protein sequence reads: CASSQDITAQETQYF. Here is the DNA: TGTGCCAGCAGCCAAGATATCACGGCACAAGAGACCCAGTACTTC.